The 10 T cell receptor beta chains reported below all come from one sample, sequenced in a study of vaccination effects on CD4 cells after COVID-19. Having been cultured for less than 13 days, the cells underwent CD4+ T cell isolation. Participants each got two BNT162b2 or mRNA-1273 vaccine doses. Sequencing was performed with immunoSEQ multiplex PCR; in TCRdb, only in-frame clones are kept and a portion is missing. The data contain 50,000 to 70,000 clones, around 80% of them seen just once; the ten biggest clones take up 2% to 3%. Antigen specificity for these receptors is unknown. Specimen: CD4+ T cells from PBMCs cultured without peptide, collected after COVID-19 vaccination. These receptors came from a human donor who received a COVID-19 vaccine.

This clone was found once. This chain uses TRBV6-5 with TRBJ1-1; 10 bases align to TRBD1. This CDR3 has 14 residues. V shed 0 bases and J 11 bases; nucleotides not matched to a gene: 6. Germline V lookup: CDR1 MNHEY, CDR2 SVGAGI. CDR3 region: CASSYSRQGAAAFF. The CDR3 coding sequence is TGTGCCAGCAGTTACTCCCGACAGGGGGCGGCCGCTTTCTTT.

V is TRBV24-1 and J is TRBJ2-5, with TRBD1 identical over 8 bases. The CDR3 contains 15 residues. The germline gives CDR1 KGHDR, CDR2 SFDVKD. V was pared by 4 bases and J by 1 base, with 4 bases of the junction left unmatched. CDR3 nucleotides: TGTGCCACCAGTGAAGCCGGGACAGGCCAAGAGACCCAGTACTTC. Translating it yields CATSEAGTGQETQYF.

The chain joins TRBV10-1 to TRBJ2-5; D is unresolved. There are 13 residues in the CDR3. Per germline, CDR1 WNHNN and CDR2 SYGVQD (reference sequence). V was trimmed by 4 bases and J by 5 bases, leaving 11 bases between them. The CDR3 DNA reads TGCGCCAGCAGTGGAGTCTTGGGGGAGACCCAGTACTTC. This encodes CASSGVLGETQYF.

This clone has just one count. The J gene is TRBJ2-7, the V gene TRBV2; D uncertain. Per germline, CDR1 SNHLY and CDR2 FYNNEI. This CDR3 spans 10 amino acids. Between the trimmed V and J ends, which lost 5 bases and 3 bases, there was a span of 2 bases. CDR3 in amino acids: CASSSYEQYV. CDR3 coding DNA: TGTGCCAGCAGTAGCTACGAGCAGTACGTC.

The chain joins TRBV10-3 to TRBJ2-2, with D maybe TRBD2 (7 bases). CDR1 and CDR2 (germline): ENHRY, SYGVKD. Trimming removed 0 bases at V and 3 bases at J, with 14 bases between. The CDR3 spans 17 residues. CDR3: CAISESMGGRDTGELFF. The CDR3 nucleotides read TGTGCCATCAGTGAGTCGATGGGGGGGCGCGACACCGGGGAGCTGTTTTTT.

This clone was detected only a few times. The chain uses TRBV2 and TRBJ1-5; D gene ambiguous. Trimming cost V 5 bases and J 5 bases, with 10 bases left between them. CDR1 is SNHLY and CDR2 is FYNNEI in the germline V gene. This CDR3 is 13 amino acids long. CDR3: CASSRLRDQPQHF. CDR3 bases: TGTGCCAGCAGTCGTCTACGGGATCAGCCCCAGCATTTT. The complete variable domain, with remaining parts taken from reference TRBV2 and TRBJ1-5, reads EPEVTQTPSHQVTQMGQEVILRCVPISNHLYFYWYRQILGQKVEFLVSFYNNEISEKSEIFDDQFSVERPDGSNFTLKIRSTKLEDSAMYFCASSRLRDQPQHFGDGTRLSIL.

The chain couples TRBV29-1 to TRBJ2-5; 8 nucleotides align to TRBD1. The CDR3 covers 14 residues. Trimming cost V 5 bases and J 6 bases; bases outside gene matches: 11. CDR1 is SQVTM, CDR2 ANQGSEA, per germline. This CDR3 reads CSVLPGQDLQTQYF. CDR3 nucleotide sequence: TGCAGCGTTTTACCGGGACAGGATCTTCAGACCCAGTACTTC.

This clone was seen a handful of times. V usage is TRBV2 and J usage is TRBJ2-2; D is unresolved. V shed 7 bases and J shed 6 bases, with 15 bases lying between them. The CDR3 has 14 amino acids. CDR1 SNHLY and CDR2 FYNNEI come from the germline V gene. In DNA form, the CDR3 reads TGTGCCAGCATCCGCGAGAGCCCCCCCGGGGAGCTGTTTTTT. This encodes CASIRESPPGELFF.

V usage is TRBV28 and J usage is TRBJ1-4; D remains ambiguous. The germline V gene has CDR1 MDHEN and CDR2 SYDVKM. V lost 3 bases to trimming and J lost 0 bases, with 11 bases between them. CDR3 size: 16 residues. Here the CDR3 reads CASSLSSAATNEKLFF. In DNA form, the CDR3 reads TGTGCCAGCAGTTTGTCTTCGGCAGCAACTAATGAAAAACTGTTTTTT. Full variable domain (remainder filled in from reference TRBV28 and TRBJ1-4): DVKVTQSSRYLVKRTGEKVFLECVQDMDHENMFWYRQDPGLGLRLIYFSYDVKMKEKGDIPEGYSVSREKKERFSLILESASTNQTSMYLCASSLSSAATNEKLFFGSGTQLSVL.

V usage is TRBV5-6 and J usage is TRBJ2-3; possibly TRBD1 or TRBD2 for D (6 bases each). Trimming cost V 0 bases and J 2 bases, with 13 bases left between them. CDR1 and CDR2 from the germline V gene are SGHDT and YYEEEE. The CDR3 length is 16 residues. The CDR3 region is CASSLGGAGSTDTQYF. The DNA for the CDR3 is TGTGCCAGCAGCTTGGGGGGGGCAGGATCCACAGATACGCAGTATTTT. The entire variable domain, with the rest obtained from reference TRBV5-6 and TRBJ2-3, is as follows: DAGVTQSPTHLIKTRGQQVTLRCSPKSGHDTVSWYQQALGQGPQFIFQYYEEEERQRGNFPDRFSGHQFPNYSSELNVNALLLGDSALYLCASSLGGAGSTDTQYFGPGTRLTVL.